The present T cell receptor beta chain was sequenced within a study of blood T cell repertoires in COVID-19. The wider study: Acute-phase and convalescent COVID-19 samples originated in the United States, Italy and Spain. PBMCs, B-cell-depleted T cells, or T cells provided the cDNA or gDNA that made up the material.

Per the original methods: Amplification of reference gene primers provided the estimated nucleated cell counts. Profiled with immunoSEQ multiplex PCR; TCRdb holds only in-frame clones, not every one. V and J calls plus clone size are reproduced from that table; the DNA served to infer D and trimming. There are around 180,000 clones in the sample; approximately 83% occur only once, and 3% to 3.5% lies in the top ten. The ends were cut back, 4 bases at V and 1 base at J, with 11 bases in the middle. This CDR3 spans 14 amino acids. In germline, CDR1 is SGHRS, CDR2 YFSETQ. Remarks on this clone: This CDR3 is also generated by other DNA sequences in the sample.

This sequence was found in a man aged 60-69 years with acute or convalescent COVID-19. V gene TRBV5-1 combines with J gene TRBJ1-1, with TRBD1 as a possible D gene (6 bases). The specimen sequenced was peripheral blood. DNA for the CDR3: TGCGCCAGCAGCCAGGGGACGGAGAACACTGAAGCTTTCTTT. The encoded protein is CASSQGTENTEAFF.